The TCR beta chain described here comes from a study of blood T cell repertoires in COVID-19. Original processing methods: Amplified reference gene primers provided the basis for estimating nucleated cell counts. TCRdb keeps only in-frame clones here, not all; method: immunoSEQ multiplex PCR. D and trimming were read from the DNA, whereas the V and J calls and clone size are those reported in that table. This table holds some 200,000 clones, about 89% found once. The germline V gene has CDR1 KGHSH and CDR2 LQKENI. V lost 0 bases, J lost 1 base, and 9 bases lay in between. This CDR3 is 15 amino acids long. Participant ages covered roughly 18 to 89 years across 24 US areas. Cohorts were determined from participant-reported clinical history. What the recovered Cohort 3 donors had was two negative PCRs, clearance, or symptom resolution.

The chain carries TRBV18 and TRBJ2-5, with D hard to call. The receptor was isolated from a young woman who had recovered from COVID-19. Sequencing was performed on PBMCs or T cells enriched from blood (not recorded which). This CDR3 reads CASSPPSIIQETQYF. Written as DNA, the CDR3 is TGTGCCAGCTCACCACCCTCTATAATCCAAGAGACCCAGTACTTC.